The rows below give T cell receptor beta chains drawn from one sample of a study of early T cells in non-severe SARS-CoV-2 infection. TCRdb reanalysed the 5' RACE reads using MiXCR and keeps one entry per CDR3 protein. Among 90,000 to 120,000 distinct CDR3 sequences listed, over 8.5% were seen once. The sequencing sample was made of whole blood. All receptors derive from an adult who was a healthcare worker with PCR-confirmed SARS-CoV-2 infection or an uninfected control (not recorded which). CDR3s include the opening cysteine and the closing phenylalanine or tryptophan. Clone size appears in some rows only: once, few, many, or a class for an expanded clone.

V gene: TRBV3-1
J gene: TRBJ2-7
clone size: .
CDR3 protein: CASSQLTRAGQYF

V gene: TRBV11-2
J gene: TRBJ1-1
clone size: many
CDR3 protein: CASSLKGDTEAFF

V gene: TRBV12-3/TRBV12-4
J gene: TRBJ2-5
clone size: many
CDR3 protein: CASSPDSGRALETQYF

V gene: TRBV3-1
J gene: TRBJ2-4
clone size: .
CDR3 protein: CASSTRESGKNIQYF

V gene: TRBV10-2
J gene: TRBJ1-2
clone size: .
CDR3 protein: CASSGSGIQGYTF

V gene: TRBV28
J gene: TRBJ2-7
clone size: many
CDR3 protein: CASSSNYEQYF

V gene: TRBV12-3/TRBV12-4
J gene: TRBJ2-6
clone size: many
CDR3 protein: CASRLVGGANVLTF

V gene: TRBV28
J gene: TRBJ2-1
clone size: .
CDR3 protein: CASSDLSGRASEQFF

V gene: TRBV20-1
J gene: TRBJ1-5
clone size: many
CDR3 protein: CSARAGNQPQHF

V gene: TRBV29-1
J gene: TRBJ2-5
clone size: many
CDR3 protein: CSVDPRQQETQYF

V gene: TRBV12-3/TRBV12-4
J gene: TRBJ1-4
clone size: few
CDR3 protein: CASSLGLGYEKLFF

V gene: TRBV20-1
J gene: TRBJ2-5
clone size: few
CDR3 protein: CSARRSGRLQETQYF

V gene: TRBV7-2
J gene: TRBJ2-7
clone size: few
CDR3 protein: CASSLSGRSYEQYF

V gene: TRBV6-6
J gene: TRBJ1-5
clone size: many
CDR3 protein: CASSYSNRLDQPQHF

V gene: TRBV4-1
J gene: TRBJ2-5
clone size: few
CDR3 protein: CASSQRVEETQYF